These T cell receptor beta chains were read from a single sample in a study of blood T cells in healthy people across ages. TCRdb recomputed calls from the 5' RACE reads with MiXCR, one row per CDR3 protein. The sample contains nearly 800,000 distinct CDR3 sequences, around 25% of which appear only once. These data also featured in a second study, about T cells of mothers and their children.

What was sequenced was blood. The receptors come from a boy aged 10-17 years in good health. The CDR3 runs from the conserved cysteine through the conserved F or W. The D gene is left open where the match is weak. Clone size is stated in some rows and not others, as once, few, many or a class when expanded.

d_gene,j_gene,v_gene,abundance,CDR3aa,CDR3nt
NA,TRBJ2-7,TRBV10-3,many,CAIAGSSYEQYF,TGTGCCATCGCTGGATCCTCCTACGAGCAGTACTTC
NA,TRBJ2-3,TRBV4-3,once,CASSPRPQGTQYF,TGCGCCAGCAGCCCCCGGCCCCAGGGCACGCAGTATTTT
NA,TRBJ2-1,TRBV18,NA,CASSPPSAPEQFF,TGTGCCAGCTCACCACCGTCCGCACCCGAGCAGTTCTTC
NA,TRBJ2-7,TRBV21-1,few,CTSSKRTVYEQYF,TGTACCAGCAGCAAAAGGACAGTTTACGAGCAGTACTTC
NA,TRBJ2-7,TRBV7-2,NA,CASSLMLQAGYEQYF,TGTGCCAGCAGCTTAATGCTCCAGGCGGGTTACGAGCAGTACTTC
NA,TRBJ2-1,TRBV20-1,few,CSARVVGLSNEQFF,TGCAGTGCTAGAGTTGTGGGGCTCTCGAATGAGCAGTTCTTC
NA,TRBJ2-5,TRBV12-3/TRBV12-4,NA,CASSSGLFSETQYF,TGTGCCAGCAGTTCCGGACTATTTTCGGAGACCCAGTACTTC
NA,TRBJ1-1,TRBV4-3,NA,CASSQDPGLGGAEAFF,TGCGCCAGCAGCCAGGATCCCGGACTGGGGGGGGCTGAAGCTTTCTTT
NA,TRBJ2-1,TRBV7-9,few,CASSLGFTDKNNEQFF,TGTGCCAGCAGCTTAGGGTTCACAGACAAAAACAATGAGCAGTTCTTC
TRBD1,TRBJ1-1,TRBV20-1,NA,CSARRQTGWNTEAFF,TGCAGTGCTAGACGCCAGACAGGGTGGAACACTGAAGCTTTCTTT
NA,TRBJ1-1,TRBV19,NA,CASSIAQMNTEAFF,TGTGCCAGTAGTATAGCACAGATGAACACTGAAGCTTTCTTT
TRBD2,TRBJ2-1,TRBV30,few,CAWSSTRTSGTYNEQFF,TGTGCCTGGAGTTCGACCCGGACTAGCGGGACCTACAATGAGCAGTTCTTC
TRBD2,TRBJ2-3,TRBV7-3,few,CASSLTPRSPLRGGISTDTQYF,TGTGCCAGCAGCTTAACGCCCCGTAGCCCCTTACGCGGGGGGATTAGCACAGATACGCAGTATTTT
NA,TRBJ2-2,TRBV5-1,NA,CASSLDGYTGELFF,TGCGCCAGCAGCTTGGATGGTTACACCGGGGAGCTGTTTTTT
NA,TRBJ1-6,TRBV25-1,many,CASSEIGIGQGGSPLHF,TGTGCCAGCAGTGAAATTGGGATTGGGCAGGGCGGCTCACCCCTCCACTTT
NA,TRBJ2-7,TRBV2,few,CASSRGPGGYEYF,TGTGCCAGCAGCCGGGGCCCAGGGGGGTATGAGTACTTC
NA,TRBJ2-6,TRBV12-3/TRBV12-4,few,CASSSGVLTF,TGTGCCAGCAGTTCAGGCGTCCTGACTTTC
TRBD2,TRBJ2-5,TRBV7-9,few,CASSGSGGTQETQYF,TGTGCCAGCAGCGGTAGCGGGGGGACTCAAGAGACCCAGTACTTC
TRBD2,TRBJ2-3,TRBV4-3,NA,CASSQDYTGGDTQYF,TGCGCCAGCAGCCAAGATTATACCGGGGGGGATACGCAGTATTTT
NA,TRBJ2-1,TRBV5-6,few,CASSLVAGGLSDEQFF,TGTGCCAGCAGCTTGGTGGCGGGCGGCCTTAGTGATGAGCAGTTCTTC
NA,TRBJ2-5,TRBV7-2,few,CASSRSEGETQYF,TGTGCCAGCAGTCGTTCGGAGGGGGAGACCCAGTACTTC
TRBD2,TRBJ2-7,TRBV5-4,NA,CASSLYGGLYEQYF,TGTGCCAGCAGCTTGTATGGGGGACTATACGAGCAGTACTTC
TRBD2,TRBJ2-1,TRBV5-1,NA,CASSSYNGLEYSYNEQFF,TGCGCCAGCAGCTCTTACAACGGACTAGAATACTCCTACAATGAGCAGTTCTTC
NA,TRBJ1-5,TRBV12-3/TRBV12-4,once,CASSLGQLQPQHF,TGTGCCAGCAGTTTAGGGCAGTTGCAGCCCCAGCATTTT
NA,TRBJ2-5,TRBV6-2/TRBV6-3,NA,CASSYSTPGTQYF,TGTGCCAGCAGTTACTCTACCCCAGGGACCCAGTACTTC
TRBD2,TRBJ2-3,TRBV7-8,few,CASSKSPGLLPDTQYF,TGTGCCAGCAGCAAATCTCCGGGACTACTGCCAGATACGCAGTATTTT
NA,TRBJ1-1,TRBV5-1,NA,CASSFTGSGNTEAFF,TGCGCCAGCAGCTTTACAGGGAGCGGGAACACTGAAGCTTTCTTT
NA,TRBJ1-2,TRBV19,NA,CASSTGEQRYGYTF,TGTGCCAGTAGTACAGGTGAACAGCGCTATGGCTACACCTTC
NA,TRBJ1-2,TRBV5-1,NA,CASSLEGGRVYGYTF,TGCGCCAGCAGCTTGGAAGGGGGGCGCGTATATGGCTACACCTTC
NA,TRBJ2-5,TRBV10-3,NA,CAISRGEPTDGETQYF,TGTGCCATCTCCCGAGGGGAACCCACCGATGGAGAGACCCAGTACTTC
NA,TRBJ2-3,TRBV7-2,few,CASSTRYHTDTQYF,TGTGCCAGCAGCACCAGATACCACACAGATACGCAGTATTTT
NA,TRBJ2-4,TRBV27,NA,CASQSLAKNIQYF,TGTGCCAGCCAGAGTTTAGCCAAAAACATTCAGTACTTC
TRBD2,TRBJ2-7,TRBV5-1,few,CASSLDQWTSGLYEQYF,TGCGCCAGCAGCTTGGATCAGTGGACTAGCGGGCTATACGAGCAGTACTTC
NA,TRBJ2-5,TRBV24-1,many,CATSSGETQYF,TGTGCCACCAGTAGCGGGGAGACCCAGTACTTC
NA,TRBJ1-2,TRBV6-2/TRBV6-3,few,CASSLGQDGYTF,TGTGCCAGCAGTCTCGGACAAGATGGCTACACCTTC
NA,TRBJ1-4,TRBV7-2,few,CASRTSTNEKLFF,TGTGCCAGCAGGACGTCAACTAATGAAAAACTGTTTTTT
TRBD1,TRBJ2-7,TRBV11-3,few,CAGSSDRLSYEQYF,TGTGCCGGCAGCTCGGACAGGCTCTCCTACGAGCAGTACTTC
NA,TRBJ2-5,TRBV5-1,NA,CASSRGENQETQYF,TGCGCCAGCAGCCGAGGGGAAAACCAAGAGACCCAGTACTTC
NA,TRBJ2-3,TRBV29-1,NA,CSVCLGTTSRADTQYF,TGCAGCGTTTGCCTCGGGACAACCTCCCGGGCGGATACGCAGTATTTT
TRBD1,TRBJ2-4,TRBV28,NA,CASSPPGTGTNIQYF,TGTGCCAGCAGCCCTCCCGGGACAGGGACAAACATTCAGTACTTC
NA,TRBJ2-7,TRBV25-1,few,CASGWTESSYEQYF,TGTGCCAGCGGCTGGACGGAAAGCTCCTACGAGCAGTACTTC
TRBD1,TRBJ1-5,TRBV12-3/TRBV12-4,NA,CAGSLDRVSNQPQHF,TGTGCCGGCAGCCTCGACAGGGTTAGCAATCAGCCCCAGCATTTT
NA,TRBJ2-5,TRBV18,few,CASSPLGSQAKETQYF,TGTGCCAGCTCACCATTGGGGAGCCAGGCTAAAGAGACCCAGTACTTC
TRBD1,TRBJ1-5,TRBV2,NA,CASSLSQGAAQPQHF,TGTGCCAGCAGCCTAAGCCAGGGGGCCGCTCAGCCCCAGCATTTT
TRBD2,TRBJ2-1,TRBV6-2/TRBV6-3,once,CASSYSERGSNNEQFF,TGTGCCAGCAGTTACTCGGAGCGGGGGTCAAACAATGAGCAGTTCTTC
NA,TRBJ1-1,TRBV10-3,few,CAITATVNTEAFF,TGTGCCATCACCGCGACAGTGAACACTGAAGCTTTCTTT
TRBD2,TRBJ2-3,TRBV7-9,few,CASSYQTGTRDTDTQYF,TGTGCCAGCAGCTACCAAACCGGGACTAGAGACACAGATACGCAGTATTTT
NA,TRBJ1-5,TRBV7-9,few,CASSSGQPSGNQPQHF,TGTGCCAGCAGTAGCGGACAGCCGTCGGGCAATCAGCCCCAGCATTTT
NA,TRBJ1-1,TRBV4-1,few,CASSPRPENTEAFF,TGCGCCAGCAGCCCGCGCCCAGAGAACACTGAAGCTTTCTTT
NA,TRBJ2-5,TRBV28,NA,CASSLRPRTDQETQYF,TGTGCCAGCAGTTTACGCCCCCGGACAGACCAAGAGACCCAGTACTTC
NA,TRBJ2-1,TRBV7-6,few,CASSLETSHNEQFF,TGTGCCAGCAGCTTAGAGACTAGTCACAATGAGCAGTTCTTC
NA,TRBJ2-7,TRBV29-1,NA,CSALMNYEQYF,TGCAGCGCCCTTATGAACTACGAGCAGTACTTC